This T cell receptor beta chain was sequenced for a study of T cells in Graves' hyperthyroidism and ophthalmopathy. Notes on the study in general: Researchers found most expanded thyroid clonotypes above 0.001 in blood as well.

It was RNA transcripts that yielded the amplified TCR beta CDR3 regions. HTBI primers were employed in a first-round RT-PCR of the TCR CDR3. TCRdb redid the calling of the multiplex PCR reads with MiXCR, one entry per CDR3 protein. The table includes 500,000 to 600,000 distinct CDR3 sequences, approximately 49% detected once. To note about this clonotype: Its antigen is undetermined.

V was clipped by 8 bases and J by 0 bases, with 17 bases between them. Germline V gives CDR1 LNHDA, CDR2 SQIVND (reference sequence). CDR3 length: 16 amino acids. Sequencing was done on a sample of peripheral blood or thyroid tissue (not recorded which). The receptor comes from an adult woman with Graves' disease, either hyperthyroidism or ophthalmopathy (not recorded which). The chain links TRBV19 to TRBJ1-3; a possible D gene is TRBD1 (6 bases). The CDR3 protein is CASGEGGRGSGNTIYF. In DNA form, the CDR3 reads TGTGCCAGTGGGGAGGGGGGCCGAGGCTCTGGAAACACCATATATTTT.